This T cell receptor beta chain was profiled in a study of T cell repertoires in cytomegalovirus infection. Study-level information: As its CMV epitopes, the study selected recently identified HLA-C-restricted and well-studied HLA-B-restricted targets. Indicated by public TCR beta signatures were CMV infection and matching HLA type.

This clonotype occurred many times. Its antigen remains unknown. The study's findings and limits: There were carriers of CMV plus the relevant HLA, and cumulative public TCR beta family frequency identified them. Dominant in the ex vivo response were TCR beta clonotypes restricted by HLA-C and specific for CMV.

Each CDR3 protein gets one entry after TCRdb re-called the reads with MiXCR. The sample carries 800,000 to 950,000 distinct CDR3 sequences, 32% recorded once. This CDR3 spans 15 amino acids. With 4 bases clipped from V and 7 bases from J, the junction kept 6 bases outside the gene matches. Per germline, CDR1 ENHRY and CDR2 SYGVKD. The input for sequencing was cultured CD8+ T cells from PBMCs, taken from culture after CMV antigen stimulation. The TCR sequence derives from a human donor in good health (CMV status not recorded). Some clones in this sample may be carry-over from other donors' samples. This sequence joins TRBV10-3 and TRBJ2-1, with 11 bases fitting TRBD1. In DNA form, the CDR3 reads TGTGCCATCAGTGTAAGGACAGGGGGCTCTAATGAGCAGTTCTTC. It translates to CAISVRTGGSNEQFF.